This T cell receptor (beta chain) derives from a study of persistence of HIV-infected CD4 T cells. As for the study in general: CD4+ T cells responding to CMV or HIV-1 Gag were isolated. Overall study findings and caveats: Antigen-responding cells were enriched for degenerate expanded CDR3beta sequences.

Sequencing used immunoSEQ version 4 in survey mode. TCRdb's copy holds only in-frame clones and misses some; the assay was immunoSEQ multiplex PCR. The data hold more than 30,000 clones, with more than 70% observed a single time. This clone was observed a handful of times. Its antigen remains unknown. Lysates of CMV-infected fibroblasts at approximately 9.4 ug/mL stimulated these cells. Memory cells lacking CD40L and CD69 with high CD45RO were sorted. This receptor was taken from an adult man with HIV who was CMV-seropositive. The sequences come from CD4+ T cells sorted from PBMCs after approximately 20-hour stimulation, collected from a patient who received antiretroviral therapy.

CDR3 residues: CASSSMGTYGTGELFF. The CDR3 nucleotides are TGCGCCAGCAGCTCCATGGGGACATATGGCACCGGGGAGCTGTTTTTT. The rearrangement uses TRBV5-1 and TRBJ2-2, with D maybe TRBD1 (6 bases). Germline loops: CDR1 SGHRS, CDR2 YFSETQ. The V end lost 3 bases, the J end lost 4 bases, and 16 bases lay between the germline ends. CDR3 length equals 16 residues. Drawing the rest from reference TRBV5-1 and TRBJ2-2, the complete variable domain is KAGVTQTPRYLIKTRGQQVTLSCSPISGHRSVSWYQQTPGQGLQFLFEYFSETQRNKGNFPGRFSGRQFSNSRSEMNVSTLELGDSALYLCASSSMGTYGTGELFFGEGSRLTVL.